Listed below are T cell receptor beta chains from one sample, sequenced in a study of shared T cell receptors in the human thymus. Repertoires were generated with immunoSEQ multiplex PCR, while TCRdb's copy carries only in-frame clones and drops some. The sample contains fewer than 700,000 clones, 85% to 90% of which appear only once. The data were also submitted as part of a second study, on human thymus T cells.

Sample: thymocytes. These receptors all come from a boy in the first two years of life with a congenital heart defect. CDR3s include the opening cysteine and the closing phenylalanine or tryptophan. D genes are given only for firm matches. A row's size may be missing; if present it is once, few, many or a size class.

>few|TRBV28|TRBD2|TRBJ2-1
CASILEGGRSSYNEQFF
TGTGCCAGCATCCTAGAAGGCGGGAGGAGCTCCTACAATGAGCAGTTCTTC
>-|TRBV14|TRBD2|TRBJ2-1
CASSQDLGTGTSGRLRWNEQFF
TGTGCCAGCAGCCAAGATTTAGGCACCGGGACTAGCGGGAGGTTGCGATGGAATGAGCAGTTCTTC
>-|TRBV7-9|TRBD1|TRBJ2-2
CASSPPTGSLTGELFF
TGTGCCAGCAGCCCACCGACAGGGTCGCTCACCGGGGAGCTGTTTTTT
>once|TRBV28|-|TRBJ2-3
CASNPLDRFRERDTQYF
TGTGCCAGCAACCCTCTCGACAGGTTCCGAGAGCGAGATACGCAGTATTTT
>-|TRBV18|TRBD1|TRBJ1-5
CASSPRVDRPYQPQHF
TGTGCCAGCTCACCCAGGGTGGACAGGCCGTATCAGCCCCAGCATTTT
>-|TRBV27|-|TRBJ2-7
CASSLNLGRGEQYF
TGTGCCAGCAGTTTAAATCTGGGTCGAGGTGAGCAGTACTTC
>-|TRBV4-3|TRBD1|TRBJ1-4
CASRPAGQGREKLFF
TGCGCCAGCCGCCCAGCGGGACAGGGGCGGGAAAAACTGTTTTTT
>-|TRBV7-9|TRBD1|TRBJ1-3
CASSSWTGEGNTIYF
TGTGCCAGCAGCTCTTGGACAGGGGAAGGAAACACCATATATTTT
>-|TRBV7-2|-|TRBJ2-5
CASSRQETQYF
TGTGCCAGCAGCCGCCAAGAGACCCAGTACTTC
>-|TRBV4-2|TRBD1|TRBJ2-7
CASSQAEDRASYEQYF
TGTGCCAGCAGCCAGGCTGAGGACAGGGCCTCCTACGAGCAGTACTTC
>once|TRBV19|TRBD2|TRBJ2-7
CASSPKTGLASYEQYF
TGTGCCAGTAGTCCAAAGACGGGACTAGCTAGCTACGAGCAGTACTTC
>-|TRBV27|TRBD2|TRBJ2-3
CASSRRGDFFPTDTQYF
TGTGCCAGCAGTCGGCGGGGGGACTTCTTTCCCACAGATACGCAGTATTTT
>-|TRBV18|-|TRBJ2-3
CASSPRRESTDTQYF
TGTGCCAGCTCACCAAGGCGGGAAAGCACAGATACGCAGTATTTT
>once|TRBV6-1|-|TRBJ1-5
CASNRAFNQPQHF
TGTGCCAGCAACAGGGCGTTTAATCAGCCCCAGCATTTT
>-|TRBV19|-|TRBJ1-1
CASTWKRESNTEAFF
TGTGCCAGTACTTGGAAGAGGGAGTCGAACACTGAAGCTTTCTTT
>-|TRBV27|TRBD2|TRBJ2-5
CASSSGGRPGETQYF
TGTGCCAGCAGTTCCGGCGGGAGGCCAGGAGAGACCCAGTACTTC
>-|TRBV9|-|TRBJ2-3
CASSETNTDTQYF
TGTGCCAGCAGCGAGACTAACACAGATACGCAGTATTTT
>-|TRBV11-3|TRBD2|TRBJ2-1
CASSLTPSGGYNEQFF
TGTGCCAGCAGCCTTACCCCTAGCGGGGGTTACAATGAGCAGTTCTTC
>-|TRBV6-1|TRBD2|TRBJ2-6
CASSELGGTGANVLTF
TGTGCCAGCAGTGAACTGGGAGGGACTGGGGCCAACGTCCTGACTTTC
>-|TRBV15|TRBD2|TRBJ2-7
CATSVRLAGGPHEQYF
TGTGCCACCAGCGTAAGACTAGCGGGAGGGCCACACGAGCAGTACTTC
>once|TRBV7-2|TRBD2|TRBJ2-3
CASSLPSGRARDTQYF
TGTGCCAGCAGCCTACCTAGCGGGAGGGCCAGAGATACGCAGTATTTT
>-|TRBV27|TRBD1|TRBJ1-1
CASSGWDSWNMNTEAFF
TGTGCCAGCAGTGGATGGGACAGTTGGAACATGAACACTGAAGCTTTCTTT
>-|TRBV6-4|TRBD2|TRBJ2-1
CASSAGLAAYNEQFF
TGTGCCAGCAGTGCCGGACTAGCGGCTTACAATGAGCAGTTCTTC
>once|TRBV27|TRBD2|TRBJ2-3
CASSLSGVLAGVADTQYF
TGTGCCAGCAGTTTATCGGGAGTCCTAGCGGGAGTTGCAGATACGCAGTATTTT
>-|TRBV6-6|TRBD1|TRBJ1-3
CASSPRQGTLCNTIYF
TGTGCCAGCAGTCCTAGACAGGGCACTCTGTGCAACACCATATATTTT
>-|TRBV5-1|TRBD2|TRBJ2-7
CASSSSGTPYEQYF
TGCGCCAGCAGCTCAAGCGGGACTCCTTACGAGCAGTACTTC
>once|TRBV2|-|TRBJ2-3
CASTSDADTQYF
TGTGCCAGCACTAGCGACGCAGATACGCAGTATTTT
>once|TRBV11-1|-|TRBJ2-7
CASSSTSYEQYF
TGTGCCAGCAGCTCGACTAGCTACGAGCAGTACTTC
>-|TRBV4-2|-|TRBJ1-1
CASSPHTEGTEAFF
TGTGCCAGCAGCCCCCATACGGAGGGCACTGAAGCTTTCTTT
>-|TRBV5-5|TRBD1|TRBJ1-5
CASSSGQGKGGSNQPQHF
TGTGCCAGCAGCTCGGGACAGGGGAAGGGAGGCAGCAATCAGCCCCAGCATTTT
>-|TRBV21-1|-|TRBJ2-2
CASSKDTGPGELFF
TGTGCCAGCAGCAAAGATACAGGGCCCGGGGAGCTGTTTTTT
>-|TRBV5-1|TRBD2|TRBJ2-3
CASSCGGRPTDTQYF
TGCGCCAGCAGCTGCGGCGGGAGGCCTACAGATACGCAGTATTTT
>-|TRBV19|-|TRBJ2-1
CASSPKGDEQFF
TGTGCCAGTAGTCCGAAGGGGGATGAGCAGTTCTTC
>-|TRBV28|-|TRBJ2-1
CASWGGGSYNEQFF
TGTGCCAGCTGGGGAGGGGGCTCCTACAATGAGCAGTTCTTC
>-|TRBV6-4|TRBD2|TRBJ2-3
CASSDSVGEGDTQYF
TGTGCCAGCAGTGACTCCGTTGGGGAGGGAGATACGCAGTATTTT
>once|TRBV28|TRBD1|TRBJ2-1
CASSRQGPSNEQFF
TGTGCCAGCAGTCGACAGGGCCCCTCGAATGAGCAGTTCTTC
>once|TRBV25-1|TRBD2|TRBJ2-3
CASILPWTSGRAIDTQYF
TGTGCCAGCATCCTTCCTTGGACTAGCGGGAGGGCCATAGATACGCAGTATTTT
>few|TRBV27|-|TRBJ2-1
CASSNNYNEQFF
TGTGCCAGCAGTAATAATTACAATGAGCAGTTCTTC
>-|TRBV18|TRBD2|TRBJ2-4
CASSPLAGGEKNIQYF
TGTGCCAGCTCACCACTAGCGGGAGGGGAAAAAAACATTCAGTACTTC
>once|TRBV11-2|-|TRBJ2-5
CASSVLQGAKQETQYF
TGTGCCAGCAGCGTACTTCAAGGGGCTAAGCAAGAGACCCAGTACTTC
>-|TRBV12-5|-|TRBJ1-2
CASGLDIQGCGYTF
TGTGCTAGTGGTCTCGATATCCAGGGCTGTGGCTACACCTTC
>-|TRBV7-9|-|TRBJ2-7
CASSLARGGLTHEQYF
TGTGCCAGCAGCTTAGCGAGGGGAGGCCTGACCCACGAGCAGTACTTC
>-|TRBV5-1|TRBD2|TRBJ2-3
CASSLMLAGGTDTQYF
TGCGCCAGCAGCTTAATGCTAGCGGGGGGCACAGATACGCAGTATTTT
>once|TRBV19|TRBD2|TRBJ2-5
CASSTLAGGGETQYF
TGTGCCAGTAGTACCTTAGCGGGGGGAGGAGAGACCCAGTACTTC
>once|TRBV18|TRBD2|TRBJ2-7
CASSPLVAGNEQYF
TGTGCCAGCTCACCACTTGTAGCGGGGAACGAGCAGTACTTC
>-|TRBV5-6|TRBD2|TRBJ2-5
CASSLGREVRETQYF
TGTGCCAGCAGCTTGGGGCGGGAGGTCAGAGAGACCCAGTACTTC
>-|TRBV13|TRBD2|TRBJ2-5
CASSLGRAGIVSQETQYF
TGTGCCAGCAGCTTAGGTCGAGCGGGAATAGTAAGCCAGGAGACCCAGTACTTC
>-|TRBV10-3|-|TRBJ2-3
CAISVRDSVATQYF
TGTGCCATCAGTGTTCGCGATAGCGTGGCTACGCAGTATTTT
>-|TRBV2|TRBD2|TRBJ2-1
CASSEPSGGDNEQFF
TGTGCCAGCAGTGAGCCTAGCGGGGGGGACAATGAGCAGTTCTTC
>-|TRBV30|-|TRBJ1-3
CAWRATGPSITLGNTIYF
TGTGCCTGGAGGGCGACAGGACCATCGATAACTCTGGGAAACACCATATATTTT
>-|TRBV4-3|TRBD2|TRBJ2-7
CASSLGTSGTYEQYF
TGCGCCAGCAGCCTCGGTACTAGCGGGACGTACGAGCAGTACTTC
>-|TRBV4-2|TRBD2|TRBJ2-3
CASSPRAGGTDTQYF
TGTGCCAGCAGCCCGAGGGCGGGAGGGACAGATACGCAGTATTTT
>-|TRBV11-2|-|TRBJ2-7
CASSGSGPLHLYEQYF
TGTGCCAGCAGCGGTTCAGGTCCCCTCCACCTCTACGAGCAGTACTTC